This TCR beta chain was documented in a study of T cell responses to AZD1222 COVID-19 vaccine listed by TCRdb under 2021. With respect to the entire study: AZD1222 recipients with second doses at about 4 weeks or about 12 weeks were pooled, because spike-specific TCR depth and breadth did not differ between schedules. A total of about 240 trial participants underwent TCR sequencing, of whom some 210 received two doses of AZD1222 and some 25 received two doses of the MenACWY control vaccine. Trial participants were enrolled into age subgroups of 18-55, 56-69 and 70-plus years, which contained about 150, 28 and 57 TCR-sequenced participants, respectively.

The germline V gene sets CDR1 to ENHRY and CDR2 to SYGVKD. Including the terminal cysteine and phenylalanine, the CDR3 comprises 10 residues. Solely the CDR3 DNA is kept, with 30 bases framed from the first base. V is reduced by 6 bases and J by 8 bases, leaving a spacing of 5 bases between them. The time point label for this specimen denotes: baseline before first vaccination. Vaccinee samples came from UK trials COV001 and COV002, including a single-blind randomized controlled phase 2/3 trial of AZD1222 (ChAdOx1 nCoV-19) in healthy adults. Trial participant PBMC samples were collected at day 0 and day 28 after the second dose for TCRbeta chain sequencing. Overall study results and their limits: Reportedly, almost half of the unique spike-specific TCRs recognized epitopes lying outside the regions that are mutated in the B.1.351 and B.1.1.7 variants. After two AZD1222 doses, both the breadth and the depth of spike-specific TCRs were significantly higher than at day 0 and than in MenACWY recipients. In the small 56-69-year group, the increase in depth fell short of significance, most likely because of low power. Participants were mostly white British, with more females than males. The authors suggested clonal diversity may have been underestimated. Because no day 14 peak-response samples were available, repertoires were characterized only after the peak T cell response. Conclusions about previously exposed vaccinees are limited because only 6 or 7 AZD1222 recipients were SARS-CoV-2 seropositive at baseline. The vaccine-associated CD4 TCRs covered the entire spike protein, and the dominant responses fell in regions 160-218 and 743-854.

The CDR3 regions of human TCRbeta chains were subjected to immunosequencing. As for the original processing: TCRs in the repertoires were matched against a reference library of SARS-CoV-2-specific TCRs that had been generated with the MIRA antigen-specificity platform. Breadth was defined as the fraction of unique TCRs that were SARS-CoV-2-associated. Depth was defined as the fraction of total T cells that were SARS-CoV-2-associated. Using the MIRA data, every spike-specific TCR was mapped to the spike region that the TCR reacted to and assigned to either a CD4 or a CD8 class. Log10-transformed breadth and depth values were compared by one-way ANOVA with Sidak's multiple comparisons tests. Sourced from immuneACCESS, this table was stored by TCRdb with only in-frame sequences that have V and J called. A share of the clones is absent; for the studies checked, an unresolved V gene accounts for under half, and the remainder has no known explanation. Clone size and V and J calls were adopted from that table, with D and trimming inferred from the DNA. The table for this sample lists some 120,000 clones; roughly nine tenths of them were counted only once. Over 2.5% of the sample goes to the ten largest clones.

Comment on this clone: Its binding antigen is unknown. Within one base of it there is no much larger clone, and no base qualities were kept.

The sample in question was peripheral blood, obtained on day 0 of AZD1222 vaccination. The chain joins TRBV10-3 to TRBJ1-3, with the D segment identity uncertain. The sequence derives from an adult in good health. The nucleotides read TGTGCCATCAGGTCTGACACCATATATTTT. Its protein product is CAIRSDTIYF.